The 16 T cell receptor beta chains reported below all come from one sample, sequenced in a study of blood T cell repertoires in COVID-19. Generated by immunoSEQ multiplex PCR, the TCRdb table keeps only in-frame clones and is missing some. The data contain 360,000 or so clones, 85% to 90% of them singletons. The specimen was PBMCs or T cells enriched from blood (not recorded which). The receptor set was obtained from a woman in her twenties or thirties who had recovered from COVID-19.

This sequence joins TRBV7-2 and TRBJ1-4; 11 bases fit TRBD1. The CDR3 loop spans 15 amino acids. Germline CDR1 reads SGHTA; CDR2 reads FQGNSA. Trimming took 5 bases from V and 8 from J; bases not matched to a gene: 7. Here the CDR3 DNA reads TGTGCCAGCAGCGGGAGGACAGGGGGCGTCGAAAAACTGTTTTTT. Amino acids: CASSGRTGGVEKLFF.

This chain connects TRBV7-9 to TRBJ2-6; weak D call: TRBD1 (6 bases). The CDR3 covers 13 residues. Per the germline V gene, CDR1 is SEHNR and CDR2 is FQNEAQ (reference sequence). Trimming removed 7 bases from V and 4 bases from J, with 8 bases in between. CDR3 coding DNA: TGTGCCAGCACCCAGGGGGGGGCCAACGTCCTGACTTTC. Its translation: CASTQGGANVLTF.

The rearrangement uses TRBV19 and TRBJ1-6; perhaps TRBD1 as D (6 bases). Germline V CDR1 and CDR2: LNHDA, SQIVND (reference sequence). V was shortened by 6 bases and J by 6 bases, with 12 bases between the two germline ends. This CDR3 is built from 14 residues. The CDR3 bases are TGTGCCAGTAGGAACAGGGCCCGTAATTCACCCCTCCACTTT. Its translation: CASRNRARNSPLHF.

This chain links TRBV2 with TRBJ2-7; the D is unclear. Trimming shortened V by 4 bases and J by 6 bases, and 7 bases separated the two germline ends. Germline CDR1 reads SNHLY; CDR2 reads FYNNEI. The CDR3 is 11 amino acids. CDR3 loop: CASSVYGEQYF. For the CDR3, the DNA is TGTGCCAGCAGTGTGTACGGCGAGCAGTACTTC. The full variable domain, with the rest looked up from reference TRBV2 and TRBJ2-7, is EPEVTQTPSHQVTQMGQEVILRCVPISNHLYFYWYRQILGQKVEFLVSFYNNEISEKSEIFDDQFSVERPDGSNFTLKIRSTKLEDSAMYFCASSVYGEQYFGPGTRLTVT.

The chain recombines TRBV12-3 or TRBV12-4 with TRBJ1-5, with D unclear. CDR3 size: 12 residues. The V end lost 2 bases, the J end lost 6 bases, and 5 bases lay between the germline ends. This CDR3 reads CASSLYGQPQHF. The CDR3 nucleotides read TGTGCCAGCAGTTTATACGGTCAGCCCCAGCATTTT.

V usage is TRBV11-2 and J usage is TRBJ2-3; 15 nucleotides agree with TRBD2. The V gene end was trimmed by 0 bases and the J gene end by 2 bases; junction bases not matched to a gene: 3. Germline V gives CDR1 SGHAT, CDR2 FQNNGV. CDR3 size: 18 residues. The CDR3 DNA reads as TGTGCCAGCAGCTTAGAGGGACTAGCGGGAGGATACACAGATACGCAGTATTTT. It yields the protein CASSLEGLAGGYTDTQYF.

The chain links TRBV30 to TRBJ1-5; 7 bases agree with TRBD1. Germline V gene sequence: CDR1 GTSNPN, CDR2 SVGIG (reference sequence). V lost 2 bases, J lost 2 bases, and 3 bases stayed unmatched. CDR3 size: 14 residues. The CDR3 nucleotides read TGTGCCTGGAGTACCGGACAGGGCAATCAGCCCCAGCATTTT. This translates into CAWSTGQGNQPQHF.

This clone appeared a few times. CDR3 DNA sequence: TGCGCCAGCAGCATTGGACAGGTTACTGACTATGGCTACACCTTC. It encodes CASSIGQVTDYGYTF. This rearrangement joins TRBV5-1 to TRBJ1-2, with 7 bases that match TRBD1. The CDR3 consists of 15 residues. The V segment lost 4 bases and the J segment 3 bases; nucleotides outside the gene matches: 9. In germline, CDR1 is SGHRS, CDR2 YFSETQ.

The rearrangement links TRBV15 to TRBJ1-5, with 7 bases aligning to TRBD1. The CDR3 covers 15 residues. With V trimmed by 2 bases and J by 2 bases, 3 bases remained unmatched. The germline V gene has CDR1 LNHNV and CDR2 YYDKDF (reference sequence). The CDR3 here is CATSRTGEGNQPQHF. In DNA form, the CDR3 reads TGTGCCACCAGCAGAACAGGGGAAGGCAATCAGCCCCAGCATTTT.

The chain joins TRBV28 to TRBJ2-3; a weak D match, TRBD1 (5 bases). Deletions cut 8 bases from V and 3 bases from J, with 9 bases between. Germline V gene data show CDR1 as MDHEN and CDR2 as SYDVKM. The CDR3 has 12 residues. CDR3 amino acids: CASSRETDTQYF. The CDR3 DNA reads as TGTGCCAGCTCCAGGGAAACAGATACGCAGTATTTT.

The V gene is TRBV5-1, the J gene TRBJ2-7; tentatively, D is TRBD1 (6 bases). This CDR3 spans 15 amino acids. The germline V gene encodes CDR1 SGHRS and CDR2 YFSETQ. Trimming pared 1 base from V and 0 bases from J, leaving 11 bases between. CDR3 nucleotides: TGCGCCAGCAGCTTGACAGGGTCATACTCCTACGAGCAGTACTTC. Encoded protein: CASSLTGSYSYEQYF.

V and J are TRBV3-1 (or the pseudogene TRBV3-2) and TRBJ2-5, with 13 bases fitting TRBD2. V lost 4 bases, J lost 5 bases, and 10 bases stayed unmatched. Germline V gene data show CDR1 as LGHDT and CDR2 as YNNKEL (reference sequence). The CDR3 contains 17 residues. The CDR3 region has the DNA TGTGCCAGCAGCCTCGGGACTAGCGGGGTATGGTTGGAGACCCAGTACTTC. It yields the protein CASSLGTSGVWLETQYF.

J is TRBJ1-1 and V is TRBV19; 8 bases agree with TRBD1. This CDR3 has 17 residues. Germline V gene lookup returns CDR1 LNHDA and CDR2 SQIVND (reference sequence). The trim removed 5 bases at V and 2 bases at J, leaving 13 bases unmatched. Written as DNA, the CDR3 is TGTGCCAGTAGTCGCACCCCGACAGGGGCGATAAACACTGAAGCTTTCTTT. It translates to CASSRTPTGAINTEAFF.

The V call is TRBV11-3, the J call TRBJ2-1, with D perhaps matching TRBD2 (6 bases). Trimming took off 1 base at V and 6 bases at J, with 19 bases between the two ends. Germline assignment: CDR1 SGHNT and CDR2 YENEEA. The CDR3 length is 17 residues. CDR3 sequence (DNA): TGTGCCAGCAGCTTAGGCGATAGGGACGGCGGGGCCAATGAGCAGTTCTTC. As protein: CASSLGDRDGGANEQFF.

Only one count was recorded for this clone. V gene TRBV5-4 combines with J gene TRBJ2-4; TRBD2 might be the D (5 bases). The CDR3 is made up of 16 amino acids. In germline, CDR1 is SGHNT, CDR2 YYREEE (reference sequence). Between the trimmed V and J ends, which lost 0 bases and 0 bases, there was a span of 10 bases. The CDR3 sequence is CASSLAGGLAKNIQYF. Here the CDR3 DNA reads TGTGCCAGCAGCTTGGCCGGCGGGTTAGCCAAAAACATTCAGTACTTC.

The chain joins TRBV28 to TRBJ2-7; possible D gene TRBD1, 6 bases. CDR3 length: 15 residues. The germline CDR1 and CDR2 sequences are MDHEN and SYDVKM. V gave up 9 bases and J gave up 3 bases, with 21 bases separating them. The chain's CDR3 is CARRIGQPRVYEQYF. The CDR3 region has the DNA TGTGCCAGGAGAATAGGACAGCCCAGAGTCTACGAGCAGTACTTC.